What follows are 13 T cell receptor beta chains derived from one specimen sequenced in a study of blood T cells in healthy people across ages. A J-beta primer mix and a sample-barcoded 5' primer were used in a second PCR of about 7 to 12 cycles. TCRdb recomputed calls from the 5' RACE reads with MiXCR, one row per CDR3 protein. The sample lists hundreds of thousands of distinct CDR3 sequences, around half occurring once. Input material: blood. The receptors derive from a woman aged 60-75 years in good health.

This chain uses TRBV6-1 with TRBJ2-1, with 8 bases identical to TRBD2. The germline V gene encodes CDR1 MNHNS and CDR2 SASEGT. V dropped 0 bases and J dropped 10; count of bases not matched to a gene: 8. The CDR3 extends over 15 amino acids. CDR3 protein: CASSEAGLAGREQFF. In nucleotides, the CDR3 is TGTGCCAGCAGTGAAGCTGGACTAGCCGGGAGGGAGCAGTTCTTC.

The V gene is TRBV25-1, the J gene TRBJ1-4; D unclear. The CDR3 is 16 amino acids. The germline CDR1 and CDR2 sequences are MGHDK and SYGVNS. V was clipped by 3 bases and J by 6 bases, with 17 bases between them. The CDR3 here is CASSDVLDGLDEKLFF. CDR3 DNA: TGTGCCAGCAGTGATGTATTGGACGGTTTGGATGAAAAACTGTTTTTT.

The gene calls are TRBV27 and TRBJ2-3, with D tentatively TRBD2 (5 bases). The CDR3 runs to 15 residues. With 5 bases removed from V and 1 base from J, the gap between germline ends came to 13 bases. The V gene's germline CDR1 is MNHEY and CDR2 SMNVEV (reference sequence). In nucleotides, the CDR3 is TGTGCCAGCAGTCTAGAGCGGCTACGCACAGATACGCAGTATTTT. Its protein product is CASSLERLRTDTQYF.

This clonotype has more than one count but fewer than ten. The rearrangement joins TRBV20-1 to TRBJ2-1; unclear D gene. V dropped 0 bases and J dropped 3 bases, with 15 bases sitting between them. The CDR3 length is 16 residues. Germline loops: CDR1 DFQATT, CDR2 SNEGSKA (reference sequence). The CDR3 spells CSARDPGTIYYNEQFF. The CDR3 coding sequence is TGCAGTGCTAGAGATCCCGGTACAATTTACTACAATGAGCAGTTCTTC.

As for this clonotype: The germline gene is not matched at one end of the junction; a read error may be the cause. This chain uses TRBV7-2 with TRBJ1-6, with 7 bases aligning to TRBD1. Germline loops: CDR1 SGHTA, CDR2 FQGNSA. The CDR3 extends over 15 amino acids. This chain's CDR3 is CASSLGQGEGSPPHF. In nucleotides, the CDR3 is TGTGCCAGCAGCTTAGGACAGGGCGAAGGTTCACCCCCCCACTTT. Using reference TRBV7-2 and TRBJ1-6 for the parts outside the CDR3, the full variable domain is GAGVSQSPSNKVTEKGKDVELRCDPISGHTALYWYRQSLGQGLEFLIYFQGNSAPDKSGLPSDRFSAERTGGSVSTLTIQRTQQEDSAVYLCASSLGQGEGSPPHFGNGTRLTVT.

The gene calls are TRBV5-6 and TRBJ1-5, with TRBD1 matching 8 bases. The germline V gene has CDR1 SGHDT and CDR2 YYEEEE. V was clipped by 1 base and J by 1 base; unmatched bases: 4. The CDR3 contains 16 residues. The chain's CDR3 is CASSLNRGGSNQPQHF. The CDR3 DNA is TGTGCCAGCAGCTTGAACAGGGGGGGAAGCAATCAGCCCCAGCATTTT.

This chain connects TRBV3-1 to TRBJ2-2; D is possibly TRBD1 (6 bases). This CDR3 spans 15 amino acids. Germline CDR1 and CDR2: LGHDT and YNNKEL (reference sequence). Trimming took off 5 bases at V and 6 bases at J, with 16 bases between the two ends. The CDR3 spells CASSSQGLRAGELFF. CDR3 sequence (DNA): TGTGCCAGCAGCTCCCAGGGGCTGCGGGCCGGGGAGCTGTTTTTT.

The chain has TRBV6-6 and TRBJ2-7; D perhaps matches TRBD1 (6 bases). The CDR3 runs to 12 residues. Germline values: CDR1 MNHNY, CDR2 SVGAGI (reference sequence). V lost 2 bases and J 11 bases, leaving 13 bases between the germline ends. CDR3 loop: CASSYQDSQEYF. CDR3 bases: TGTGCCAGCAGTTACCAGGACAGCCAGGAGTACTTC.

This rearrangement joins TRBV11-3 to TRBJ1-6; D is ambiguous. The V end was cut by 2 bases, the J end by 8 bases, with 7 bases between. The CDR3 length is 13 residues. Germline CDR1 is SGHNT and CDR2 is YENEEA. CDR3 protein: CASSLSSDSPLHF. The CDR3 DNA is TGTGCCAGCAGCTTATCGTCGGATTCACCCCTCCACTTT.

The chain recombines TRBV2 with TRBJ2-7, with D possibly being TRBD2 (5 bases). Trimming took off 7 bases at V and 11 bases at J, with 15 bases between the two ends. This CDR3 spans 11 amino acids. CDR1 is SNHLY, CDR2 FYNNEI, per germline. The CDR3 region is CASIGVQEEYF. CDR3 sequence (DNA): TGTGCCAGCATCGGGGTTCAGGAAGAGTACTTC.

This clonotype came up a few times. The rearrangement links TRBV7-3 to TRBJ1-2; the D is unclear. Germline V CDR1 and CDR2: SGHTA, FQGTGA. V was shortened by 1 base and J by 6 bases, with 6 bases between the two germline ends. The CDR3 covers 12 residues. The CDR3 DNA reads TGTGCCAGCAGCTTAAGAAGGAATGGCTACACCTTC. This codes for CASSLRRNGYTF. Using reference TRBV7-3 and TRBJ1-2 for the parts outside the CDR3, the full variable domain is GAGVSQTPSNKVTEKGKYVELRCDPISGHTALYWYRQSLGQGPEFLIYFQGTGAADDSGLPNDRFFAVRPEGSVSTLKIQRTERGDSAVYLCASSLRRNGYTFGSGTRLTVV.

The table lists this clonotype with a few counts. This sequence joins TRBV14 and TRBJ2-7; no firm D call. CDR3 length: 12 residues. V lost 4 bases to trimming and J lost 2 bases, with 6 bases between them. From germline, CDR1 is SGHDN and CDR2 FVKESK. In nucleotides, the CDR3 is TGTGCCAGCAGCCGCCAGGCCTACGAGCAGTACTTC. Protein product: CASSRQAYEQYF.

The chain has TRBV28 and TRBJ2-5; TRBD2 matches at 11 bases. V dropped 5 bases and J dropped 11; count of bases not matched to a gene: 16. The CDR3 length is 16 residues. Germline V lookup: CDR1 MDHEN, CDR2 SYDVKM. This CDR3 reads CASSQMTSGISGEQYF. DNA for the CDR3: TGTGCCAGCAGTCAAATGACTAGCGGGATTTCGGGTGAGCAGTACTTC.